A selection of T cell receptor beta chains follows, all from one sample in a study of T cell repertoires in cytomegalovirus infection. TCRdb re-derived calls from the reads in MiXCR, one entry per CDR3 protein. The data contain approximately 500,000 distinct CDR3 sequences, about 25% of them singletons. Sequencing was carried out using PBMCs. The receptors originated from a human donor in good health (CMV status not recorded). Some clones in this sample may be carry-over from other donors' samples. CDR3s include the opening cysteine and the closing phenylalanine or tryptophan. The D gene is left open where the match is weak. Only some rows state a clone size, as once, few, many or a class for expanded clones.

cdr3_aa: CASSSHNTEAFF; cdr3_nt: TGTGCCAGCAGCTCCCATAACACTGAAGCTTTCTTT; j_call: TRBJ1-1; clone_size: -; v_call: TRBV7-9; d_call: -
cdr3_aa: CASSVQQGTAEAFF; cdr3_nt: TGTGCCAGCAGCGTACAACAGGGAACCGCTGAAGCTTTCTTT; j_call: TRBJ1-1; clone_size: many; v_call: TRBV7-6; d_call: -
cdr3_aa: CASSYGPAGVQNNEQFF; cdr3_nt: TGTGCCAGCAGTTACGGTCCAGCGGGGGTCCAAAACAATGAGCAGTTCTTC; j_call: TRBJ2-1; clone_size: -; v_call: TRBV6-5; d_call: TRBD2
cdr3_aa: CASSPTGAGEAFF; cdr3_nt: TGTGCCAGCAGCCCGACAGGGGCGGGTGAAGCTTTCTTT; j_call: TRBJ1-1; clone_size: many; v_call: TRBV12-3/TRBV12-4; d_call: TRBD1
cdr3_aa: CASRQGASSTQYF; cdr3_nt: TGTGCCAGTAGACAGGGGGCATCAAGCACGCAGTATTTT; j_call: TRBJ2-3; clone_size: -; v_call: TRBV7-9; d_call: TRBD1
cdr3_aa: CASSQWATNEKLFF; cdr3_nt: TGTGCCAGCAGCCAGTGGGCAACTAATGAAAAACTGTTTTTT; j_call: TRBJ1-4; clone_size: -; v_call: TRBV11-2; d_call: -
cdr3_aa: CASSSSGRESSYNEQFF; cdr3_nt: TGTGCCAGCAGTTCTAGCGGGAGGGAAAGCTCCTACAATGAGCAGTTCTTC; j_call: TRBJ2-1; clone_size: few; v_call: TRBV7-9; d_call: TRBD2
cdr3_aa: CASSPGLRNTGELFF; cdr3_nt: TGTGCCAGCAGTCCGGGACTAAGGAACACCGGGGAGCTGTTTTTT; j_call: TRBJ2-2; clone_size: -; v_call: TRBV28; d_call: TRBD2
cdr3_aa: CASSPLGTTNEKLFF; cdr3_nt: TGTGCCAGCTCACCTTTGGGGACAACTAATGAAAAACTGTTTTTT; j_call: TRBJ1-4; clone_size: -; v_call: TRBV12-3/TRBV12-4; d_call: -
cdr3_aa: CASSPSREETQYF; cdr3_nt: TGTGCCAGCAGCCCCTCCAGGGAAGAGACCCAGTACTTC; j_call: TRBJ2-5; clone_size: many; v_call: TRBV7-2; d_call: -
cdr3_aa: CAISDSGNTIYF; cdr3_nt: TGTGCCATCAGTGACTCTGGAAACACCATATATTTT; j_call: TRBJ1-3; clone_size: -; v_call: TRBV10-3; d_call: -
cdr3_aa: CASSKGRVYSYNEQFF; cdr3_nt: TGCGCCAGCAGTAAGGGGCGGGTATACTCCTACAATGAGCAGTTCTTC; j_call: TRBJ2-1; clone_size: few; v_call: TRBV23-1; d_call: -
cdr3_aa: CASSLARRGRVGTEAFF; cdr3_nt: TGTGCCAGCAGCTTAGCGAGAAGGGGGCGGGTTGGCACTGAAGCTTTCTTT; j_call: TRBJ1-1; clone_size: -; v_call: TRBV7-2; d_call: TRBD1
cdr3_aa: CASRYSEGAYNEQFF; cdr3_nt: TGTGCCAGCAGGTACTCCGAAGGGGCCTACAATGAGCAGTTCTTC; j_call: TRBJ2-1; clone_size: once; v_call: TRBV12-3/TRBV12-4; d_call: -
cdr3_aa: CASSATLETQYF; cdr3_nt: TGTGCCAGCAGCGCTACCCTTGAGACCCAGTACTTC; j_call: TRBJ2-5; clone_size: many; v_call: TRBV7-2; d_call: -
cdr3_aa: CASRQGAYNSPLHF; cdr3_nt: TGTGCCAGCAGACAGGGGGCTTATAATTCACCCCTCCACTTT; j_call: TRBJ1-6; clone_size: few; v_call: TRBV12-3/TRBV12-4; d_call: TRBD1
cdr3_aa: CASSFGGSKYEQYF; cdr3_nt: TGTGCCAGCAGTTTCGGGGGGTCCAAATACGAGCAGTACTTC; j_call: TRBJ2-7; clone_size: -; v_call: TRBV12-3/TRBV12-4; d_call: TRBD2
cdr3_aa: CASRKTSGSFNEQFF; cdr3_nt: TGTGCCAGCAGGAAAACTAGCGGGTCCTTCAATGAGCAGTTCTTC; j_call: TRBJ2-1; clone_size: few; v_call: TRBV7-3; d_call: TRBD2
cdr3_aa: CASSPGSGIYEQFF; cdr3_nt: TGTGCCAGCAGCCCGGGTAGCGGGATTTATGAGCAGTTCTTC; j_call: TRBJ2-1; clone_size: -; v_call: TRBV5-4; d_call: TRBD2
cdr3_aa: CASSQGTGDQETQYF; cdr3_nt: TGCGCCAGCAGCCAAGGGACCGGGGACCAAGAGACCCAGTACTTC; j_call: TRBJ2-5; clone_size: -; v_call: TRBV4-3; d_call: -
cdr3_aa: CASSIGGVAYNEQFF; cdr3_nt: TGTGCCAGTAGTATCGGGGGAGTTGCCTACAATGAGCAGTTCTTC; j_call: TRBJ2-1; clone_size: few; v_call: TRBV19; d_call: -
cdr3_aa: CASSQIVGETQYF; cdr3_nt: TGCGCCAGCAGCCAAATAGTTGGGGAGACCCAGTACTTC; j_call: TRBJ2-5; clone_size: many; v_call: TRBV4-3; d_call: -
cdr3_aa: CASQVTRQGVTEAFF; cdr3_nt: TGTGCCAGTCAAGTAACGAGACAGGGGGTCACTGAAGCTTTCTTT; j_call: TRBJ1-1; clone_size: -; v_call: TRBV19; d_call: TRBD1
cdr3_aa: CASSLARERVTQYF; cdr3_nt: TGTGCCAGCAGCTTAGCCCGGGAGAGGGTTACGCAGTATTTT; j_call: TRBJ2-3; clone_size: -; v_call: TRBV7-6; d_call: -
cdr3_aa: CASSWRSGSDIGELFF; cdr3_nt: TGTGCCAGCAGTTGGAGGAGCGGGAGTGATATCGGGGAGCTGTTTTTT; j_call: TRBJ2-2; clone_size: -; v_call: TRBV2; d_call: TRBD2
cdr3_aa: CASSLGRGEQFF; cdr3_nt: TGTGCCAGCAGTTTAGGCAGGGGGGAACAGTTCTTC; j_call: TRBJ2-1; clone_size: -; v_call: TRBV28; d_call: -
cdr3_aa: CSAWDRQNQPQHF; cdr3_nt: TGCAGTGCTTGGGACAGGCAGAATCAGCCCCAGCATTTT; j_call: TRBJ1-5; clone_size: -; v_call: TRBV20-1; d_call: TRBD1
cdr3_aa: CASSHRTGYNEQFF; cdr3_nt: TGCGCCAGCAGCCACAGGACAGGGTACAATGAGCAGTTCTTC; j_call: TRBJ2-1; clone_size: few; v_call: TRBV4-1; d_call: TRBD1
cdr3_aa: CASKGRGIQYF; cdr3_nt: TGTGCCAGCAAGGGGAGGGGCATTCAGTACTTC; j_call: TRBJ2-4; clone_size: few; v_call: TRBV2; d_call: TRBD2
cdr3_aa: CASSLYPQGRGYTF; cdr3_nt: TGTGCCAGCAGTTTATACCCTCAGGGTCGGGGCTACACCTTC; j_call: TRBJ1-2; clone_size: few; v_call: TRBV28; d_call: -
cdr3_aa: CASSYAGGNYGYTF; cdr3_nt: TGTGCCAGCAGTTACGCGGGGGGTAACTATGGCTACACCTTC; j_call: TRBJ1-2; clone_size: -; v_call: TRBV6-5; d_call: -
cdr3_aa: CASGGSGGGGSEQFF; cdr3_nt: TGTGCCAGCGGGGGGTCAGGAGGGGGAGGGAGTGAGCAGTTCTTC; j_call: TRBJ2-1; clone_size: few; v_call: TRBV6-6; d_call: -
cdr3_aa: CASSQPGGSHTEAFF; cdr3_nt: TGCGCCAGCAGCCAACCAGGGGGCAGTCACACTGAAGCTTTCTTT; j_call: TRBJ1-1; clone_size: few; v_call: TRBV4-1; d_call: TRBD1
cdr3_aa: CATSDLDFQPQHF; cdr3_nt: TGTGCCACCAGTGATTTGGACTTCCAGCCCCAGCATTTT; j_call: TRBJ1-5; clone_size: few; v_call: TRBV24-1; d_call: -
cdr3_aa: CASSLVWDLDAEAFF; cdr3_nt: TGTGCCAGCAGCTTAGTTTGGGATTTGGACGCTGAAGCTTTCTTT; j_call: TRBJ1-1; clone_size: many; v_call: TRBV7-2; d_call: -
cdr3_aa: CASSQDLSTGELFF; cdr3_nt: TGTGCCAGCAGCCAAGATCTTTCGACCGGGGAGCTGTTTTTT; j_call: TRBJ2-2; clone_size: -; v_call: TRBV14; d_call: -
cdr3_aa: CASSMGASGTDTQYF; cdr3_nt: TGTGCCAGTAGTATGGGGGCTAGCGGCACAGATACGCAGTATTTT; j_call: TRBJ2-3; clone_size: -; v_call: TRBV19; d_call: -
cdr3_aa: CASSPHGASGRAYNEQFF; cdr3_nt: TGTGCCAGCAGCCCTCACGGCGCTAGCGGGAGGGCCTACAATGAGCAGTTCTTC; j_call: TRBJ2-1; clone_size: many; v_call: TRBV25-1; d_call: TRBD2
cdr3_aa: CASSLARFGEDMVDQPQHF; cdr3_nt: TGTGCCAGCAGCTTAGCCCGGTTCGGGGAGGACATGGTGGATCAGCCCCAGCATTTT; j_call: TRBJ1-5; clone_size: few; v_call: TRBV7-8; d_call: -
cdr3_aa: CSAIDSNYGYTF; cdr3_nt: TGCAGTGCTATAGACAGTAACTATGGCTACACCTTC; j_call: TRBJ1-2; clone_size: few; v_call: TRBV20-1; d_call: -
cdr3_aa: CASSELGFYNEQFF; cdr3_nt: TGTGCCAGCAGTGAGCTAGGTTTCTACAATGAGCAGTTCTTC; j_call: TRBJ2-1; clone_size: few; v_call: TRBV2; d_call: -
cdr3_aa: CASTEFSF; cdr3_nt: TGTGCCAGCACCGAATTTAGCTTC; j_call: TRBJ2-5; clone_size: few; v_call: TRBV7-9; d_call: -
cdr3_aa: CASSPQGPRNTIYF; cdr3_nt: TGTGCCAGCAGTCCACAGGGCCCTAGAAACACCATATATTTT; j_call: TRBJ1-3; clone_size: -; v_call: TRBV6-1; d_call: -
cdr3_aa: CASRLQMGGSYEQFF; cdr3_nt: TGTGCCAGCAGGCTGCAGATGGGGGGTAGCTATGAGCAGTTCTTC; j_call: TRBJ2-1; clone_size: -; v_call: TRBV5-4; d_call: -
cdr3_aa: CASTPLAELNVEQFF; cdr3_nt: TGTGCCAGCACCCCGCTAGCGGAGCTTAATGTTGAGCAGTTCTTC; j_call: TRBJ2-1; clone_size: many; v_call: TRBV7-2; d_call: TRBD2
cdr3_aa: CASREASTNEQFF; cdr3_nt: TGCGCCAGCAGGGAGGCTAGTACCAATGAGCAGTTCTTC; j_call: TRBJ2-1; clone_size: -; v_call: TRBV5-1; d_call: -
cdr3_aa: CASSMPGGGARHGYTF; cdr3_nt: TGTGCCAGTAGTATGCCAGGGGGGGGCGCAAGGCATGGCTACACCTTC; j_call: TRBJ1-2; clone_size: -; v_call: TRBV19; d_call: TRBD1
cdr3_aa: CASSRGLSGNTIYF; cdr3_nt: TGTGCCAGCAGTCGGGGCCTCTCTGGAAACACCATATATTTT; j_call: TRBJ1-3; clone_size: -; v_call: TRBV2; d_call: -
cdr3_aa: CASSIRSGGGVDEQFF; cdr3_nt: TGTGCCAGTAGTATACGTTCCGGCGGGGGAGTGGATGAGCAGTTCTTC; j_call: TRBJ2-1; clone_size: -; v_call: TRBV19; d_call: TRBD2
cdr3_aa: CATSGHLNYGYTF; cdr3_nt: TGTGCCACTTCGGGACACCTCAACTATGGCTACACCTTC; j_call: TRBJ1-2; clone_size: -; v_call: TRBV2; d_call: -
cdr3_aa: CASSIDAQRNYGYTF; cdr3_nt: TGTGCCAGTAGTATAGATGCACAGCGGAACTATGGCTACACCTTC; j_call: TRBJ1-2; clone_size: -; v_call: TRBV19; d_call: -
cdr3_aa: CSARDTGTGGLGEQFF; cdr3_nt: TGCAGTGCTAGAGATACCGGGACAGGGGGGTTGGGTGAGCAGTTCTTC; j_call: TRBJ2-1; clone_size: -; v_call: TRBV20-1; d_call: TRBD1